A single sample is the source of the 28 T cell receptor beta chains below, sequenced in a study of a mutant IDH1 vaccine in newly diagnosed glioma. Clones were read by immunoSEQ multiplex PCR, and TCRdb kept only the in-frame ones, dropping some. The table has under 40,000 clones, roughly three quarters seen once. For these TCRs, the target antigens are not known. Time point given: week 11, during vaccination. The vaccine gave 300 ug of a 20-mer mutant IDH1 peptide subcutaneously per dose. The sequences come from PBMCs, collected from a glioma patient whose treatment included an IDH1 peptide vaccine. These receptor sequences come from a man aged 30 to 39 with glioma.

This chain links TRBV20-1 with TRBJ1-1; maybe TRBD1 (5 bases). CDR3 size: 11 residues. V dropped 3 bases and J dropped 5 bases, with 7 bases sitting between them. Per germline, CDR1 DFQATT and CDR2 SNEGSKA (reference sequence). CDR3: CSASRATEAFF. The CDR3 coding sequence is TGCAGTGCTAGCAGGGCGACTGAAGCTTTCTTT.

The CDR3 region has the DNA TGTGCCAGCAGTGAATGGTGGCAGACTAGCAATCAGCCCCAGCATTTT. As protein: CASSEWWQTSNQPQHF. The chain recombines TRBV6-1 with TRBJ1-5; D is ambiguous. Trimming took 2 bases from V and 0 from J, leaving 11 bases between them. This CDR3 is 16 amino acids long. The germline V gene encodes CDR1 MNHNS and CDR2 SASEGT.

The V and J genes are TRBV2 and TRBJ1-5; D may be TRBD1 (6 bases). The length of the CDR3 is 14 residues. CDR1 and CDR2 (germline): SNHLY, FYNNEI. V shed 6 bases and J shed 0 bases, with 9 bases lying between them. This CDR3 is CASSGQLSNQPQHF. The CDR3, as DNA: TGTGCCAGCAGCGGACAGCTTAGCAATCAGCCCCAGCATTTT. Using reference TRBV2 and TRBJ1-5 for the parts outside the CDR3, the full variable domain is EPEVTQTPSHQVTQMGQEVILRCVPISNHLYFYWYRQILGQKVEFLVSFYNNEISEKSEIFDDQFSVERPDGSNFTLKIRSTKLEDSAMYFCASSGQLSNQPQHFGDGTRLSIL.

This clone has just a few counts. The chain employs TRBV4-1 and TRBJ1-1; D might be TRBD1 (5 bases). From germline, CDR1 is MGHRA and CDR2 YSYEKL. CDR3 length equals 15 residues. The ends were cut back, 0 bases at V and 5 bases at J, with 13 bases in the middle. CDR3 coding DNA: TGCGCCAGCAGCCAAGAGGGAGGGGAAAGAACTGAAGCTTTCTTT. This gives the protein CASSQEGGERTEAFF.

The chain combines TRBV7-8 with TRBJ1-3; D is unresolved. Germline V gives CDR1 SGHVS, CDR2 FQNEAQ. The CDR3 length is 15 residues. V lost 3 bases, J lost 2 bases, and 11 bases lay in between. The CDR3: CASSLDGRTGNTIYF. The CDR3 DNA follows: TGTGCCAGCAGCTTGGACGGGAGAACTGGAAACACCATATATTTT.

This clone was found once. This chain joins TRBV11-3 and TRBJ2-3; maybe TRBD1 (5 bases). Trimming removed 1 base from V and 10 bases from J, with 15 bases in between. CDR3 size: 14 residues. The germline V gene has CDR1 SGHNT and CDR2 YENEEA. The CDR3 spells CASSLVSDGASQYF. The DNA of the CDR3 is TGTGCCAGCAGCTTAGTTTCGGATGGGGCCTCGCAGTATTTT.

The chain combines TRBV7-9 with TRBJ2-7, with 8 bases matching TRBD1. The CDR3 contains 13 residues. Germline assignment: CDR1 SEHNR and CDR2 FQNEAQ (reference sequence). J was trimmed by 10 bases and V by 5 bases; bases with no gene match: 10. CDR3 nucleotides: TGTGCCAGCAGCCTGAATGGACAGGGATCTCAGTACTTC. Translation gives CASSLNGQGSQYF.

This clone was detected only a few times. This rearrangement joins TRBV10-1 to TRBJ2-2; 10 bases align to TRBD1. The germline V gene encodes CDR1 WNHNN and CDR2 SYGVQD (reference sequence). J lost 6 bases, V lost 0 bases, and 4 bases had no gene match. The CDR3 is 16 amino acids. The CDR3 loop reads CASSESGGQGSGELFF. In DNA, the CDR3 is TGCGCCAGCAGTGAGTCGGGGGGACAGGGGTCCGGGGAGCTGTTTTTT.

The chain couples TRBV29-1 to TRBJ1-2; D remains unclear. The V gene lost 6 bases and the J gene lost 5 bases, with 16 bases spanning the gap. CDR3 length: 13 residues. The germline V gene has CDR1 SQVTM and CDR2 ANQGSEA. The CDR3 coding sequence is TGCAGCGTCCCAAAGGGAGGGAAGTATGGCTACACCTTC. Translation: CSVPKGGKYGYTF. Drawing the rest from reference TRBV29-1 and TRBJ1-2, the complete variable domain is SAVISQKPSRDICQRGTSLTIQCQVDSQVTMMFWYRQQPGQSLTLIATANQGSEATYESGFVIDKFPISRPNLTFSTLTVSNMSPEDSSIYLCSVPKGGKYGYTFGSGTRLTVV.

J is TRBJ2-4 and V is TRBV2; weak D call: TRBD1 (6 bases). Germline V gives CDR1 SNHLY, CDR2 FYNNEI. Trimming cost V 8 bases and J 2 bases, with 10 bases left between them. The CDR3 totals 13 residues. CDR3 DNA sequence: TGTGCCAGCCAGGGGAGTACCAAAAACATTCAGTACTTC. The encoded protein is CASQGSTKNIQYF.

V is TRBV4-1 and J is TRBJ1-4; D is possibly TRBD1 (5 bases). This CDR3 contains 13 residues. Germline CDR1 and CDR2: MGHRA and YSYEKL. V lost 4 bases and J lost 5, with 8 bases in between. The CDR3 loop reads CASSRQPNEKLFF. The CDR3 DNA sequence: TGCGCCAGCAGCCGACAGCCAAATGAAAAACTGTTTTTT.

V and J are TRBV11-2 and TRBJ1-1; no clear D. The CDR3 is 13 residues long. The V end was cut by 5 bases, the J end by 0 bases, with 7 bases between. Per germline, CDR1 SGHAT and CDR2 FQNNGV. In DNA form, the CDR3 reads TGTGCCAGCAGCACGACGGTGAACACTGAAGCTTTCTTT. Translated: CASSTTVNTEAFF.

The chain recombines TRBV29-1 with TRBJ2-1; TRBD2 aligns across 11 bases. This CDR3 is built from 14 residues. Looked up from germline, CDR1 is SQVTM and CDR2 is ANQGSEA. The trim removed 7 bases at V and 0 bases at J, leaving 2 bases unmatched. CDR3 protein: CSALAGGSYNEQFF. The CDR3 nucleotides read TGCAGCGCCCTAGCGGGGGGCTCCTACAATGAGCAGTTCTTC.

This sequence joins TRBV7-9 and TRBJ1-6, with D perhaps TRBD1 (5 bases). The CDR3 has 12 amino acids. Germline lookup yields CDR1 SEHNR and CDR2 FQNEAQ (reference sequence). The V gene lost 3 bases and the J gene lost 10 bases, with 7 bases spanning the gap. CDR3 residues: CASSFGGSPLHF. As DNA, the CDR3 is TGTGCCAGCAGCTTCGGGGGATCACCCCTCCACTTT. The complete variable domain, with remaining parts taken from reference TRBV7-9 and TRBJ1-6, reads DTGVSQNPRHKITKRGQNVTFRCDPISEHNRLYWYRQTLGQGPEFLTYFQNEAQLEKSRLLSDRFSAERPKGSFSTLEIQRTEQGDSAMYLCASSFGGSPLHFGNGTRLTVT.

This clone turned up a few times. The rearrangement uses TRBV6-4 and TRBJ1-2; tentative D call: TRBD1 (6 bases). Germline loops: CDR1 MRHNA, CDR2 SNTAGT. Trimming removed 6 bases at V and 8 bases at J, with 19 bases between. The CDR3 is 14 residues long. In DNA form, the CDR3 reads TGTGCCAGCAGGAGGACAGCTTCGGACTCCGGCTACACCTTC. Protein: CASRRTASDSGYTF.

This chain links TRBV5-1 with TRBJ2-5; D is perhaps TRBD2 (6 bases). This CDR3 has 16 residues. Germline loops: CDR1 SGHRS, CDR2 YFSETQ. Trimming took 0 bases from V and 0 from J, leaving 12 bases between them. The CDR3 DNA reads TGCGCCAGCAGCTTGGTCCGGCTAGCGAACCAAGAGACCCAGTACTTC. Its protein product is CASSLVRLANQETQYF.

The V gene is TRBV7-9, the J gene TRBJ1-4; 8 nucleotides agree with TRBD1. The trim removed 0 bases at V and 6 bases at J, leaving 12 bases unmatched. The CDR3 has 18 residues. Germline V gives CDR1 SEHNR, CDR2 FQNEAQ (reference sequence). CDR3 loop: CASSLARAGTGLDEKLFF. The CDR3 coding sequence is TGTGCCAGCAGCTTAGCTCGGGCAGGGACAGGTTTGGATGAAAAACTGTTTTTT.

This chain links TRBV27 with TRBJ1-6; 10 positions match TRBD1. Trimming cost V 7 bases and J 3 bases; bases outside gene matches: 6. The CDR3 contains 16 residues. CDR1 is MNHEY and CDR2 is SMNVEV in the germline V gene (reference sequence). This chain's CDR3 is CASMDRGSDYNSPLHF. The DNA of the CDR3 is TGTGCCAGCATGGACAGGGGGTCCGACTATAATTCACCCCTCCACTTT.

This chain connects TRBV6-5 to TRBJ1-3, with D possibly TRBD1 on 6 matching bases. CDR3 length: 16 amino acids. Germline-derived CDR1 and CDR2 are MNHEY and SVGAGI. V gave up 3 bases and J gave up 4 bases, with 16 bases separating them. The CDR3 region is CASSYFGGPGGNTIYF. As DNA, the CDR3 is TGTGCCAGCAGTTATTTTGGGGGGCCAGGGGGAAACACCATATATTTT.

The genes are TRBV30 and TRBJ2-7; 7 nucleotides agree with TRBD2. Per germline, CDR1 GTSNPN and CDR2 SVGIG (reference sequence). J lost 0 bases, V lost 5 bases, and 7 bases had no gene match. This CDR3 has 14 amino acids. DNA of the CDR3: TGTGCCTGGGATCAGGGCGGGAGCTCCTACGAGCAGTACTTC. Protein: CAWDQGGSSYEQYF.

J is TRBJ2-2 and V is TRBV7-2; 7 positions agree with TRBD1. The V gene's germline CDR1 is SGHTA and CDR2 FQGNSA. The length of the CDR3 is 15 residues. Trimming cost V 3 bases and J 1 base; bases outside gene matches: 2. The CDR3 region is CASSFNRGNTGELFF. The CDR3 nucleotides are TGTGCCAGCAGCTTTAACAGGGGGAACACCGGGGAGCTGTTTTTT.

The V call is TRBV29-1, the J call TRBJ2-7, with D tentatively TRBD1 (6 bases). V was cut by 2 bases and J by 3 bases, with 17 bases left in between. The CDR3 extends over 15 amino acids. Germline V gene lookup returns CDR1 SQVTM and CDR2 ANQGSEA. CDR3 in amino acids: CSVETSDRKDYEQYF. CDR3 nucleotides: TGCAGCGTTGAAACATCAGACAGGAAGGACTACGAGCAGTACTTC.

V is TRBV14 and J is TRBJ1-3; 9 positions match TRBD1. After removal of 0 bases from V and 2 bases from J, the junction contained 2 bases not matched to a gene. The CDR3 length is 16 residues. In germline, CDR1 is SGHDN, CDR2 FVKESK. The CDR3 bases are TGTGCCAGCAGCCAAGAGGACAGGGGACCTGGAAACACCATATATTTT. It translates to CASSQEDRGPGNTIYF. Combining the CDR3 with reference TRBV14 and TRBJ1-3 gives the whole variable domain EAGVTQFPSHSVIEKGQTVTLRCDPISGHDNLYWYRRVMGKEIKFLLHFVKESKQDESGMPNNRFLAERTGGTYSTLKVQPAELEDSGVYFCASSQEDRGPGNTIYFGEGSWLTVV.

The chain carries TRBV19 and TRBJ1-4; D may be TRBD1 (5 bases). The V gene lost 3 bases and the J gene lost 3 bases, with 11 bases spanning the gap. Germline values: CDR1 LNHDA, CDR2 SQIVND (reference sequence). The CDR3 runs to 15 residues. The CDR3 protein is CASSIGTTSNEKLFF. The CDR3 DNA reads as TGTGCCAGTAGTATTGGGACGACGTCTAATGAAAAACTGTTTTTT.

This chain uses TRBV5-6 with TRBJ1-6; the D is unclear. Germline V gene sequence: CDR1 SGHDT, CDR2 YYEEEE. This CDR3 spans 13 amino acids. V dropped 5 bases and J dropped 10 bases, with 13 bases sitting between them. CDR3: CASRLTINSPLHF. CDR3 coding DNA: TGTGCCAGCAGACTTACAATAAACTCACCCCTCCACTTT. Using reference TRBV5-6 and TRBJ1-6 for the parts outside the CDR3, the full variable domain is DAGVTQSPTHLIKTRGQQVTLRCSPKSGHDTVSWYQQALGQGPQFIFQYYEEEERQRGNFPDRFSGHQFPNYSSELNVNALLLGDSALYLCASRLTINSPLHFGNGTRLTVT.

J is TRBJ2-7 and V is TRBV10-2; 11 nucleotides line up with TRBD1. J gave up 2 bases and V 6 bases, and 9 bases lay outside the gene matches. Germline V lookup: CDR1 WSHSY, CDR2 SAAADI. The CDR3 extends over 16 amino acids. CDR3 residues: CASSRTGGAATYEQYF. For the CDR3, the DNA is TGCGCCAGCAGCCGGACAGGGGGCGCGGCTACCTACGAGCAGTACTTC.

The rearrangement joins TRBV5-8 to TRBJ1-1; D is uncertain. The germline CDR1 and CDR2 sequences are SGHTS and YDEGEE. CDR3 length: 14 amino acids. Trimming cost V 1 base and J 0 bases, with 7 bases left between them. CDR3 DNA: TGTGCCAGCAGCTTGCAGCCGGTGAACACTGAAGCTTTCTTT. Its protein product is CASSLQPVNTEAFF.

The V call is TRBV9, the J call TRBJ2-1; a possible D gene is TRBD2 (5 bases). Germline V gene lookup returns CDR1 SGDLS and CDR2 YYNGEE. Between the trimmed V and J ends, which lost 1 base and 1 base, there was a span of 12 bases. CDR3 length: 16 amino acids. The CDR3 loop reads CASSVLAGGSYNEQFF. CDR3 in DNA: TGTGCCAGCAGCGTATTGGCGGGCGGTTCCTACAATGAGCAGTTCTTC.